Below are 18 T cell receptor beta chains sequenced from a single sample in a study of T cell responses to AZD1222 COVID-19 vaccine. TCRdb keeps only in-frame clones here, not all; method: immunoSEQ multiplex PCR. This sample carries some 200,000 clones, about 87% of them seen once, and the ten largest clones take roughly 6%. This sample comprised peripheral blood, obtained on day 0 of AZD1222 vaccination. Receptors were obtained from an adult in good health.

The chain carries TRBV6-5 and TRBJ2-3, with 8 bases identical to TRBD2. Germline-derived CDR1 and CDR2 are MNHEY and SVGAGI. The CDR3 runs to 15 residues. J was trimmed by 2 bases and V by 4 bases; bases with no gene match: 5. CDR3 sequence: CASSSGGRNTDTQYF. The CDR3, as DNA: TGTGCCAGCAGTTCGGGGGGGCGGAACACAGATACGCAGTATTTT.

This chain uses TRBV27 with TRBJ1-6; D not certain. This CDR3 contains 15 residues. Germline V CDR1 and CDR2: MNHEY, SMNVEV (reference sequence). The ends were cut back, 4 bases at V and 7 bases at J, with 14 bases in the middle. The DNA for the CDR3 is TGTGCCAGCAGTTCCTCCGTTGGCCAAAATTCACCCCTCCACTTT. Protein product: CASSSSVGQNSPLHF.

This clone was found once. The J gene is TRBJ2-5, the V gene TRBV7-8; 10 bases are a match to TRBD2. The junction had 11 bases not matched to a gene; V was cut back by 5 bases and J by 5 bases. Germline CDR1 and CDR2: SGHVS and FQNEAQ. This CDR3 contains 16 residues. CDR3 coding DNA: TGTGCCAGCAGCCCACTAGCGGGATCTTGGGGTGAGACCCAGTACTTC. This sequence encodes CASSPLAGSWGETQYF.

The chain has TRBV6-4 and TRBJ2-3; 10 nucleotides match TRBD2. Germline lookup yields CDR1 MRHNA and CDR2 SNTAGT. Trimming took 2 bases from V and 2 from J; bases not matched to a gene: 4. CDR3 size: 16 residues. The CDR3 region has the DNA TGTGCCAGCAGTGACCAAGCGGGAGGGCCCACAGATACGCAGTATTTT. Protein: CASSDQAGGPTDTQYF.

The chain couples TRBV7-2 to TRBJ1-5; 10 nucleotides align to TRBD1. Losses at the gene ends were 5 bases for V and 0 bases for J; bases not matched to a gene: 10. Germline values: CDR1 SGHTA, CDR2 FQGNSA. This CDR3 has 18 residues. For the CDR3, the DNA is TGTGCCAGCAGCCCGGGACAGGGGAAGTGGGGTAGCAATCAGCCCCAGCATTTT. Protein sequence: CASSPGQGKWGSNQPQHF.

This clone was seen just once. The chain uses TRBV30 and TRBJ1-4; no firm D call. V was trimmed by 0 bases and J by 6 bases, leaving 5 bases between them. The CDR3 loop spans 12 amino acids. Germline V lookup: CDR1 GTSNPN, CDR2 SVGIG (reference sequence). The CDR3 nucleotides are TGTGCCTGGAGTGTGCAGTATGAAAAACTGTTTTTT. Translation: CAWSVQYEKLFF. Supplemented by reference TRBV30 and TRBJ1-4, the full variable domain reads SQTIHQWPATLVQPVGSPLSLECTVEGTSNPNLYWYRQAAGRGLQLLFYSVGIGQISSEVPQNLSASRPQDRQFILSSKKLLLSDSGFYLCAWSVQYEKLFFGSGTQLSVL.

V gene TRBV5-4 combines with J gene TRBJ1-1; D is possibly TRBD1 (5 bases). V lost 0 bases to trimming and J lost 3 bases, with 12 bases between them. From germline, CDR1 is SGHNT and CDR2 YYREEE (reference sequence). This CDR3 is 15 amino acids long. The CDR3 sequence is CASSLGGRRDTEAFF. DNA of the CDR3: TGTGCCAGCAGCTTGGGTGGGCGCAGGGACACTGAAGCTTTCTTT.

The rearrangement uses TRBV7-2 and TRBJ2-1; 10 bases are shared with TRBD2. The V gene end was trimmed by 2 bases and the J gene end by 9 bases; junction bases not matched to a gene: 10. Germline V gene data show CDR1 as SGHTA and CDR2 as FQGNSA. The CDR3 sequence is 16 residues long. CDR3 region: CASSLSATSGNGEQFF. The DNA for the CDR3 is TGTGCCAGCAGCTTATCCGCTACTAGCGGGAACGGTGAGCAGTTCTTC.

This clone was picked up a small number of times. The rearrangement uses TRBV10-2 and TRBJ2-1; 7 nucleotides match TRBD2. The germline CDR1 and CDR2 sequences are WSHSY and SAAADI. V gave up 0 bases and J gave up 4 bases; unmatched junction bases: 0. CDR3 length equals 14 residues. CDR3 sequence reads: CASSESGGYNEQFF. DNA of the CDR3: TGCGCCAGCAGTGAGTCGGGGGGGTACAATGAGCAGTTCTTC.

For the CDR3, the DNA is TGTGCCAGCAGTCGTTTCAACGAGCAGTACTTC. Its translation is CASSRFNEQYF. The V call is TRBV6-2 or TRBV6-3, the J call TRBJ2-7; D ambiguous. V was cut by 5 bases and J by 5 bases, with 7 bases left in between. This CDR3 contains 11 residues. CDR1 and CDR2 from the germline V gene are MNHEY and SVGEGT.

V gene TRBV5-5 combines with J gene TRBJ1-5; D not resolved. Germline V gene lookup returns CDR1 SGHKS and CDR2 YYEKEE (reference sequence). The CDR3 sequence is 15 residues long. V dropped 4 bases and J dropped 0 bases, with 11 bases sitting between them. The CDR3 nucleotides read TGTGCCAGCAGCCCAGTCTTGAGTAGCAATCAGCCCCAGCATTTT. Translation gives CASSPVLSSNQPQHF. Full variable domain (missing parts from reference TRBV5-5 and TRBJ1-5): DAGVTQSPTHLIKTRGQQVTLRCSPISGHKSVSWYQQVLGQGPQFIFQYYEKEERGRGNFPDRFSARQFPNYSSELNVNALLLGDSALYLCASSPVLSSNQPQHFGDGTRLSIL.

The chain joins TRBV9 to TRBJ2-1; 9 bases match TRBD1. The CDR3 is 17 amino acids. Unmatched junction bases numbered 9, after V lost 3 bases and J lost 2 bases. Looked up from germline, CDR1 is SGDLS and CDR2 is YYNGEE. In nucleotides, the CDR3 is TGTGCCAGCAGCGCTGGGTCGGGACAGGGAACCTACAATGAGCAGTTCTTC. Translating gives CASSAGSGQGTYNEQFF.

This clone was observed once. J is TRBJ2-7 and V is TRBV14; no clear D. CDR1 is SGHDN, CDR2 FVKESK, per germline. The CDR3 runs 16 residues. Trimming pared 0 bases from V and 7 bases from J, leaving 19 bases between. The CDR3: CASSQEYTSPPREQYF. In nucleotides, the CDR3 is TGTGCCAGCAGCCAAGAGTATACGAGCCCTCCGAGAGAGCAGTACTTC.

V and J are TRBV5-8 and TRBJ2-6, with TRBD1 identical over 8 bases. There are 18 residues in the CDR3. CDR1 is SGHTS, CDR2 YDEGEE, per germline. V was pared by 3 bases and J by 0 bases, with 8 bases of the junction left unmatched. DNA of the CDR3: TGTGCCAGCAGCTCGACAGGGGCCCAACTCTCTGGGGCCAACGTCCTGACTTTC. Protein product: CASSSTGAQLSGANVLTF. Variable domain in full (rest from reference TRBV5-8 and TRBJ2-6): EAGVTQSPTHLIKTRGQQATLRCSPISGHTSVYWYQQALGLGLQFLLWYDEGEERNRGNFPPRFSGRQFPNYSSELNVNALELEDSALYLCASSSTGAQLSGANVLTFGAGSRLTVL.

The gene calls are TRBV27 and TRBJ1-2; no clear D gene. Germline V gene lookup returns CDR1 MNHEY and CDR2 SMNVEV (reference sequence). The CDR3 totals 15 residues. Trimming cost V 4 bases and J 3 bases, with 15 bases left between them. CDR3 loop: CASSWRNTLYYGYTF. In DNA, the CDR3 is TGTGCCAGCAGTTGGAGGAACACCTTATACTATGGCTACACCTTC.

This clone showed up just once. The genes are TRBV18 and TRBJ2-3; the D is unclear. Per germline, CDR1 KGHSH and CDR2 LQKENI. Trimming left V 6 bases short and J 5 bases short, with 15 bases between. The CDR3 runs to 14 residues. The CDR3 coding sequence is TGTGCCAGCTCCCCCCCAAGTTTATTAGATACGCAGTATTTT. Amino acid sequence: CASSPPSLLDTQYF.

This chain links TRBV7-3 with TRBJ2-1; D remains ambiguous. Trimming took off 1 base at V and 6 bases at J, with 7 bases between the two ends. CDR1 SGHTA and CDR2 FQGTGA come from the germline V gene. The CDR3 covers 13 residues. The CDR3 here is CASSLSVTNEQFF. The CDR3 nucleotides read TGTGCCAGCAGCTTAAGCGTGACCAATGAGCAGTTCTTC.

This chain links TRBV20-1 with TRBJ2-7, with a possible D match to TRBD1 (6 bases). Trimming took off 3 bases at V and 6 bases at J, with 18 bases between the two ends. CDR3 size: 14 residues. Germline loops: CDR1 DFQATT, CDR2 SNEGSKA (reference sequence). CDR3 in amino acids: CSASQPGTPGEQYF. The DNA for the CDR3 is TGCAGTGCTAGTCAACCCGGGACACCGGGCGAGCAGTACTTC.